The 19 T cell receptor beta chains presented below share a single source sample, sequenced in a study of CD8 T cells in Susac syndrome (dated by TCRdb to the late 2010s). Library construction relied on the immunoSEQ multiplex PCR assay. RNA was extracted with the RNeasy kit and roughly 0.45 to 1 ug was reverse transcribed using random hexamers. The raw public data were reprocessed by TCRdb itself: fastp quality trimming at Q25, MiXCR clonotype calling, in-frame beta chains only. Records with the same CDR3 protein are collapsed into one entry carrying the most frequent genes and DNA. The sample table records roughly 130,000 distinct CDR3 sequences; 90% to 95% of these occur just once. The top ten hold around 0.12% of the sample. What was sequenced was CD4+ T cells from PBMCs. These receptors all come from a human donor with multiple sclerosis.

The CDR3 is CASSSSVGTGTGANVLTF. In nucleotides, the CDR3 is TGTGCCAGCAGCTCTTCCGTCGGGACAGGGACTGGGGCCAACGTCCTGACTTTC. The rearrangement uses TRBV7-6 and TRBJ2-6; 9 bases map to TRBD1. From germline, CDR1 is SGHVS and CDR2 FNYEAQ. The ends lost 4 bases at V and 2 bases at J; junction bases unmatched: 9. This CDR3 is built from 18 residues.

The rearrangement uses TRBV19 and TRBJ2-7; D gene ambiguous. The V and J ends lost 2 bases and 0 bases respectively, with 17 bases between them. From germline, CDR1 is LNHDA and CDR2 SQIVND (reference sequence). This CDR3 has 17 residues. This CDR3 reads CASSISRGGFASYEQYF. As DNA, the CDR3 is TGTGCCAGTAGTATATCCCGAGGCGGCTTTGCCTCCTACGAGCAGTACTTC. Full variable domain (outside the CDR3, taken from reference TRBV19 and TRBJ2-7): DGGITQSPKYLFRKEGQNVTLSCEQNLNHDAMYWYRQDPGQGLRLIYYSQIVNDFQKGDIAEGYSVSREKKESFPLTVTSAQKNPTAFYLCASSISRGGFASYEQYFGPGTRLTVT.

V gene TRBV5-1 combines with J gene TRBJ2-7; 7 nucleotides match TRBD1. CDR1 and CDR2 from the germline V gene are SGHRS and YFSETQ. This CDR3 has 14 residues. V shed 4 bases and J 2 bases; nucleotides not matched to a gene: 6. CDR3: CASSPGQETYEQYF. The CDR3 coding sequence is TGCGCCAGCAGCCCAGGACAGGAAACCTACGAGCAGTACTTC.

V gene TRBV7-9 combines with J gene TRBJ1-2; 7 bases align to TRBD1. Looked up from germline, CDR1 is SEHNR and CDR2 is FQNEAQ (reference sequence). With 5 bases clipped from V and 6 bases from J, the junction kept 6 bases outside the gene matches. The CDR3 is 13 residues long. The CDR3 region has the DNA TGTGCCAGCAGCCGTGACAGGGTCGATGGCTACACCTTC. It is translated as CASSRDRVDGYTF.

The chain has TRBV30 and TRBJ1-2; D is uncertain. The CDR3 spans 12 residues. Trimming shortened V by 5 bases and J by 8 bases, and 15 bases separated the two germline ends. Per the germline V gene, CDR1 is GTSNPN and CDR2 is SVGIG (reference sequence). The CDR3 DNA sequence: TGTGCCTGGGTTGTCGGGGTTGGAGGCTACACCTTC. Residues: CAWVVGVGGYTF.

V usage is TRBV12-3 or TRBV12-4 and J usage is TRBJ1-1; D is unclear. Trimming stripped 8 bases from V and 0 bases from J, with 10 bases between. The CDR3 extends over 13 amino acids. The CDR3 loop is CASVVWLNTEAFF. The CDR3 DNA reads TGTGCCAGCGTAGTGTGGTTGAACACTGAAGCTTTCTTT.

The rearrangement joins TRBV6-1 to TRBJ1-5; 7 bases align to TRBD1. The CDR3 runs 15 residues. Germline V gene data show CDR1 as MNHNS and CDR2 as SASEGT. The V and J ends lost 4 bases and 2 bases, in that order; junction bases with no gene match: 5. CDR3 loop: CASSGSTGGNQPQHF. The CDR3 DNA reads TGTGCCAGCAGTGGAAGTACAGGGGGCAATCAGCCCCAGCATTTT.

This clonotype was recorded only once. The gene calls are TRBV12-3 or TRBV12-4 and TRBJ2-7; D possibly corresponds to TRBD1 (6 bases). V was shortened by 4 bases and J by 4 bases, with 11 bases between the two germline ends. The CDR3 consists of 13 residues. The chain's CDR3 is CASSYRVGYEQYF. The CDR3, as DNA: TGTGCCAGCAGTTACAGGGTCGGGTACGAGCAGTACTTC.

This clonotype came up a few times. CDR3 in amino acids: CASSDQMNTEAFF. The CDR3 DNA follows: TGTGCCAGCAGTGATCAGATGAACACTGAAGCTTTCTTT. The chain couples TRBV6-1 to TRBJ1-1; D is uncertain. The CDR3 has 13 residues. The germline CDR1 and CDR2 sequences are MNHNS and SASEGT. Between the trimmed V and J ends, which lost 3 bases and 0 bases, there was a span of 5 bases.

V gene TRBV3-1 combines with J gene TRBJ1-5; 8 positions match TRBD1. The CDR3 sequence is 15 residues long. Germline loops: CDR1 LGHDT, CDR2 YNNKEL (reference sequence). With 4 bases clipped from V and 5 bases from J, the junction kept 7 bases outside the gene matches. The CDR3, as DNA: TGTGCCAGCAGCCCTTCCGACAGGGGCCATCAGCCCCAGCATTTT. As protein: CASSPSDRGHQPQHF.

V and J are TRBV4-2 and TRBJ2-6, with no clear D. V gave up 1 base and J gave up 1 base, with 5 bases separating them. This CDR3 region has 15 residues. Germline CDR1 is LGHNA and CDR2 is YNFKEQ. This CDR3 reads CASSQVLSGANVLTF. The CDR3 DNA sequence: TGTGCCAGCAGCCAAGTGCTATCTGGGGCCAACGTCCTGACTTTC.

The chain combines TRBV2 with TRBJ2-2; 14 bases map to TRBD2. The CDR3 has 16 residues. The V segment lost 4 bases and the J segment 3 bases; nucleotides outside the gene matches: 1. Looked up from germline, CDR1 is SNHLY and CDR2 is FYNNEI. CDR3 loop: CASSGTSGRHTGELFF. The CDR3 nucleotides are TGTGCCAGCAGTGGGACTAGCGGGAGGCACACCGGGGAGCTGTTTTTT. The whole variable domain, remainder taken from reference TRBV2 and TRBJ2-2, is EPEVTQTPSHQVTQMGQEVILRCVPISNHLYFYWYRQILGQKVEFLVSFYNNEISEKSEIFDDQFSVERPDGSNFTLKIRSTKLEDSAMYFCASSGTSGRHTGELFFGEGSRLTVL.

The chain uses TRBV12-3 or TRBV12-4 and TRBJ1-1; TRBD1 matches 9 bases. The CDR3 runs 16 residues. Trimming cost V 6 bases and J 4 bases; bases outside gene matches: 12. For the CDR3, the DNA is TGTGCCAGCAGGGCTGGACAGGGGAGTTTTGCCACTGAAGCTTTCTTT. Translated, it gives CASRAGQGSFATEAFF.

The chain carries TRBV6-5 and TRBJ1-2; D not certain. V shed 5 bases and J shed 4 bases, with 14 bases lying between them. The CDR3 consists of 14 residues. Germline lookup yields CDR1 MNHEY and CDR2 SVGAGI. The CDR3 DNA is TGTGCCAGCAGTCTCCGCGGGCCCGGCTATGGCTACACCTTC. Its protein product is CASSLRGPGYGYTF.

The rearrangement joins TRBV10-3 to TRBJ2-7; D remains unclear. The CDR3 loop spans 14 amino acids. Per germline, CDR1 ENHRY and CDR2 SYGVKD. Trimming pared 3 bases from V and 3 bases from J, leaving 12 bases between. CDR3 protein: CAISETGYGYEQYF. In DNA, the CDR3 is TGTGCCATCAGTGAAACCGGGTACGGCTACGAGCAGTACTTC.

The chain carries TRBV7-2 and TRBJ1-2; D gene unclear. V lost 1 base and J 4 bases, leaving 19 bases between the germline ends. Germline V gene sequence: CDR1 SGHTA, CDR2 FQGNSA. The CDR3 extends over 17 amino acids. In nucleotides, the CDR3 is TGTGCCAGCAGCTTAGAAGGTTTGAGGGCGTCTAGCTATGGCTACACCTTC. Its translation is CASSLEGLRASSYGYTF.

The rearrangement uses TRBV20-1 and TRBJ2-4; no firm D call. The length of the CDR3 is 14 residues. Germline V gives CDR1 DFQATT, CDR2 SNEGSKA (reference sequence). The V and J ends lost 0 bases and 1 base respectively, with 7 bases between them. The CDR3 region is CSAREVGAKNIQYF. The CDR3, as DNA: TGCAGTGCTAGAGAAGTAGGGGCCAAAAACATTCAGTACTTC.

The chain joins TRBV5-1 to TRBJ1-2; 8 bases map to TRBD1. Germline V gene data show CDR1 as SGHRS and CDR2 as YFSETQ. Unmatched junction bases numbered 4, after V lost 4 bases and J lost 8 bases. The CDR3 loop spans 12 amino acids. CDR3 region: CASSLPGGGYTF. As DNA, the CDR3 is TGCGCCAGCAGCCTCCCAGGGGGCGGCTACACCTTC.

CDR3 residues: CASRPDSNEQFF. For the CDR3, the DNA is TGTGCCAGCAGGCCCGACAGCAATGAGCAGTTCTTC. The chain is built from TRBV7-2 and TRBJ2-1; D perhaps matches TRBD1 (5 bases). Looked up from germline, CDR1 is SGHTA and CDR2 is FQGNSA. The CDR3 loop spans 12 amino acids. Deletions cut 6 bases from V and 6 bases from J, with 9 bases between.